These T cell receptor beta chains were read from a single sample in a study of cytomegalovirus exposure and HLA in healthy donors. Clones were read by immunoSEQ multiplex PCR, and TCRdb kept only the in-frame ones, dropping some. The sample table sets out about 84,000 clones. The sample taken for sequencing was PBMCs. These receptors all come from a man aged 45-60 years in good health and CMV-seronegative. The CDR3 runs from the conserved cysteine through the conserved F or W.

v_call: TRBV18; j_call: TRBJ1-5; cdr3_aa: CASSPTGNQPQHF
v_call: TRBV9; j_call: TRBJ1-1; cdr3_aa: CASSSQGNPNTEAFF
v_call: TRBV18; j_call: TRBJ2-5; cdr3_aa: CASSATGTQYF
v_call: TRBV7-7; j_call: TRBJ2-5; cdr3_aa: CASSPNRGYQETQYF
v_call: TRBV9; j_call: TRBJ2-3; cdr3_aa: CASSHLSRGGRDTQYF
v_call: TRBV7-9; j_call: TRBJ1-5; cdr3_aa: CASSLGRSDRGHQPQHF
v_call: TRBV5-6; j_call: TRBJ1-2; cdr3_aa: CASSLHTGRVGYTF
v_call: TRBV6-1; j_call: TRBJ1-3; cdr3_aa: CASSEPTGFGNTIYF
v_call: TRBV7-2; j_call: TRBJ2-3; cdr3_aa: CASSLALTGGTQYF
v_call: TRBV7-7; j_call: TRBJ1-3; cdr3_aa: CASSPGDSGNTIYF
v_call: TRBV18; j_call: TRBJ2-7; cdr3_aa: CASSPSGTPSYEQYF
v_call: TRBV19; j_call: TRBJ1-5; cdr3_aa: CASSIGGSNQPQHF
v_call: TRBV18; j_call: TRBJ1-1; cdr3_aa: CASSAGTGWTEAFF
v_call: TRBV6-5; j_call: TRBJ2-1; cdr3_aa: CASSRSGAYYNEQFF
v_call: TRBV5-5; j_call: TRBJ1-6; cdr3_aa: CASSQGGGWNSPLHF
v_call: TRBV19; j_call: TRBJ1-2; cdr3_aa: CASSQLGQGKYYGYTF
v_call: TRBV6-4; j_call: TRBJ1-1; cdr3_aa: CASARRGGNTEAFF
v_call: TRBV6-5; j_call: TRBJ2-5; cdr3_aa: CASSYPTSGRETQYF
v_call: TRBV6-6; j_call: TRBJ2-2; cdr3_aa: CASSYPGQGPTGELFF
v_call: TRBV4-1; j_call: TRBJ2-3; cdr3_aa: CASSQGPRLAGGSTDTQYF
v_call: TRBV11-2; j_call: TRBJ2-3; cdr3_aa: CASSLGTSGGSTLYF
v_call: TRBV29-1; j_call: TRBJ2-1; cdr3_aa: CSVYPGQGIDNEQFF
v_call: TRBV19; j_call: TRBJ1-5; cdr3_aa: CASSQGPVSNQPQHF
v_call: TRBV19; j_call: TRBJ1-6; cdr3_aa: CASAQRQADNSPLHF
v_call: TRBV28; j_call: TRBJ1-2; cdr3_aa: CASGLATGDHLSNGYTF
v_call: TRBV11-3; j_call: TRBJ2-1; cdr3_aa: CASSQTGVNRRQFF